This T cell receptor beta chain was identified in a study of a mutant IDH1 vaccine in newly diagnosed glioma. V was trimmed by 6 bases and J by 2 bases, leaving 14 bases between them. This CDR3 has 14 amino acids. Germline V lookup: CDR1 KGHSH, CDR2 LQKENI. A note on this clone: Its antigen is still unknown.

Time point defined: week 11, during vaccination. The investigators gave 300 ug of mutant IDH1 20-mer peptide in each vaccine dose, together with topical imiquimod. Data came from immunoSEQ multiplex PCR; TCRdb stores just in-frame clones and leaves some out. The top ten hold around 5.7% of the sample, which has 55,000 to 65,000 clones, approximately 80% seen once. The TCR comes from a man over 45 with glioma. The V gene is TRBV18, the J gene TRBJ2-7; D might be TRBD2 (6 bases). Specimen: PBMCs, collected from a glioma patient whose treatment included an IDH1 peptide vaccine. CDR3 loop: CASSLGGLTYEQYF. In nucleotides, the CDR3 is TGTGCCAGCTCCTTGGGGGGACTCACCTACGAGCAGTACTTC. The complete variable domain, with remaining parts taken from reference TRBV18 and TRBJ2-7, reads NAGVMQNPRHLVRRRGQEARLRCSPMKGHSHVYWYRQLPEEGLKFMVYLQKENIIDESGMPKERFSAEFPKEGPSILRIQQVVRGDSAAYFCASSLGGLTYEQYFGPGTRLTVT.